The source of this T cell receptor (beta chain) is a study of T cell repertoires in cytomegalovirus infection. Study context: Both CMV infection and a matching HLA type were indicated by public TCR beta signatures. Study-wide results and caveats: There were HLA-C-restricted CMV-specific TCR beta clonotypes dominating the ex vivo response.

This clonotype was counted a few times. Its cognate antigen is unknown. TCRdb reanalysed the reads using MiXCR and keeps one entry per CDR3 protein. The table has 640,000 or so distinct CDR3 sequences, around 30% seen once; the top ten hold around a sixth. This receptor was obtained from a human donor in good health (CMV status not recorded). Some clones in this sample may be carry-over from other donors' samples. Sequenced material: cultured PBMCs, taken from culture after CMV antigen stimulation.

CDR3 DNA: TGTGCCAGCAGTCCACCGGACACGCGGATTTATGGCTACACCTTC. Its protein product is CASSPPDTRIYGYTF. The rearrangement joins TRBV12-3 or TRBV12-4 to TRBJ1-2; D possibly corresponds to TRBD1 (5 bases). The germline V and J ends were trimmed by 5 bases and 5 bases, with 18 bases remaining between them. CDR3 length: 15 residues.